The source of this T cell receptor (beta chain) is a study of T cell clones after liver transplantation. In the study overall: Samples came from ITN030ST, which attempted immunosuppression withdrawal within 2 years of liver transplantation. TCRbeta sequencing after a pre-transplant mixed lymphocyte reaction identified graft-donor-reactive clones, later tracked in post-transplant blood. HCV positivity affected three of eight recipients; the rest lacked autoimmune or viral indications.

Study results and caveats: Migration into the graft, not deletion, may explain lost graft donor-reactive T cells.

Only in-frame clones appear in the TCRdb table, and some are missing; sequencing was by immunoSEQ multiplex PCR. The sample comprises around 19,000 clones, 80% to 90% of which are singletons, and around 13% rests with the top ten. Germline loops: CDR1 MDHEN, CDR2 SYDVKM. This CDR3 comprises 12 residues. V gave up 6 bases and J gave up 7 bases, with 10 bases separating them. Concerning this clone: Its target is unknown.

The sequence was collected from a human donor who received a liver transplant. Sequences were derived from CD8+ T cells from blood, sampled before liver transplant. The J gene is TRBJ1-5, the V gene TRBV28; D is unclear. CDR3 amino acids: CASRDLWQPQHF. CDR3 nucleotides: TGTGCCAGCAGAGACTTGTGGCAGCCCCAGCATTTT.